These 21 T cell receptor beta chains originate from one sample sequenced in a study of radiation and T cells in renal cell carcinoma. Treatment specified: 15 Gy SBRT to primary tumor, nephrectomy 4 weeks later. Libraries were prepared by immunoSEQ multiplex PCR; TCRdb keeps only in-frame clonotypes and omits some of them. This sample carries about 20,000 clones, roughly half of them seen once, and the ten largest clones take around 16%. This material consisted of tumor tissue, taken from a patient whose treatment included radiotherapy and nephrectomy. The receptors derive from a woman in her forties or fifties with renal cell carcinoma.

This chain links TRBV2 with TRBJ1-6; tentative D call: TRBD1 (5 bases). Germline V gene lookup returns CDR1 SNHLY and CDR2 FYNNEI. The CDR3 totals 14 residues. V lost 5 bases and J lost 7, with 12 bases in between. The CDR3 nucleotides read TGTGCCAGCAGTTCGGGACGGCGGAATTCACCCCTCCACTTT. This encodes CASSSGRRNSPLHF.

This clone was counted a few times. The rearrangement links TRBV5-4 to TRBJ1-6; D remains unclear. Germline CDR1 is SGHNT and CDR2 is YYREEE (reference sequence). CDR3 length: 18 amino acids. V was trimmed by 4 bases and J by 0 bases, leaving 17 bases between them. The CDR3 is CASSELGSPGSYNSPLHF. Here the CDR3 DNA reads TGTGCCAGCAGCGAGCTAGGGAGTCCGGGCTCCTATAATTCACCCCTCCACTTT.

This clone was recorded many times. CDR3 residues: CASSGSRSGNTIYF. The CDR3 DNA reads as TGTGCCAGCAGCGGGTCTCGCTCTGGAAACACCATATATTTT. The chain links TRBV27 to TRBJ1-3; D call uncertain. Looked up from germline, CDR1 is MNHEY and CDR2 is SMNVEV (reference sequence). This CDR3 spans 14 amino acids. With 6 bases removed from V and 0 bases from J, the gap between germline ends came to 9 bases.

CDR3 sequence (DNA): TGTGCCACCAGCAGACAGAATCAGCCCCAGCATTTT. Translation gives CATSRQNQPQHF. The rearrangement links TRBV15 to TRBJ1-5, with no clear D. Germline lookup yields CDR1 LNHNV and CDR2 YYDKDF (reference sequence). The CDR3 is made up of 12 amino acids. V was shortened by 2 bases and J by 4 bases, with 3 bases between the two germline ends.

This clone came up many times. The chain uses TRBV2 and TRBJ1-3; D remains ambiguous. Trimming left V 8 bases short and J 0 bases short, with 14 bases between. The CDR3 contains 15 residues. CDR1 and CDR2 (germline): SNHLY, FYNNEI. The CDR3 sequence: CASPRGGPSGNTIYF. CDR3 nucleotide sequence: TGTGCCAGCCCCCGGGGAGGACCCTCTGGAAACACCATATATTTT.

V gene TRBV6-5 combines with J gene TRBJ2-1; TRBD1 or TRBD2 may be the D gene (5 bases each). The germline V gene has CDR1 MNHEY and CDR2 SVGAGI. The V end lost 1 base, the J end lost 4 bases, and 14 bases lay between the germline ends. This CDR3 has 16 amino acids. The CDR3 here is CASSYFGQGDYNEQFF. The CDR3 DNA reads TGTGCCAGCAGTTACTTCGGGCAGGGAGATTACAATGAGCAGTTCTTC.

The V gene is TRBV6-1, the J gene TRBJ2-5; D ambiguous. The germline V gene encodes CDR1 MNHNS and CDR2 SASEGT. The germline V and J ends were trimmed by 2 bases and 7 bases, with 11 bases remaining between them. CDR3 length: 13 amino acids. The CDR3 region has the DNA TGTGCCAGCAGTGAAACCTACCCCGGGACCCAGTACTTC. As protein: CASSETYPGTQYF.

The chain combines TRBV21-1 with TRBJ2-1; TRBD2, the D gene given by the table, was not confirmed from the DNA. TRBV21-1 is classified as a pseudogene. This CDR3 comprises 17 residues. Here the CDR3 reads CASSKSSGGASLSEQFF. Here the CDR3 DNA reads TGTGCCAGCAGCAAATCGAGCGGGGGGGCCAGCTTGAGTGAGCAGTTCTTC.

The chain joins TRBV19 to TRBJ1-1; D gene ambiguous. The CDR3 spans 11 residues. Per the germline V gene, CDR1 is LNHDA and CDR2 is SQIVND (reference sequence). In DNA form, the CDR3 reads TGTGCTGCGGGGTACAACACTGAAGCTTTCTTT. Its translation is CAAGYNTEAFF.

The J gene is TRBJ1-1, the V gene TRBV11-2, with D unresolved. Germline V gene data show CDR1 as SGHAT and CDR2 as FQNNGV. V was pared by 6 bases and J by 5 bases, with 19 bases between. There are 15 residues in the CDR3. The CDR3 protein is CASSPRRQSWTEAFF. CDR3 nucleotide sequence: TGTGCCAGCAGTCCCAGGCGTCAGTCTTGGACTGAAGCTTTCTTT.

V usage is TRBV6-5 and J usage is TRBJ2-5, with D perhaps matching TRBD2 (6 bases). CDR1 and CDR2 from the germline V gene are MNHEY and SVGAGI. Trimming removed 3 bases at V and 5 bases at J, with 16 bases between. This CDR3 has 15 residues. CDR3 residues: CASSYVAGGRETQYF. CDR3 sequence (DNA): TGTGCCAGCAGTTATGTCGCCGGGGGTCGGGAGACCCAGTACTTC.

CDR3 in amino acids: CASSYVYRELNTEAFF. As DNA, the CDR3 is TGTGCCAGCAGTTACGTCTACAGGGAACTGAACACTGAAGCTTTCTTT. V and J are TRBV6-5 and TRBJ1-1; D might be TRBD1 (6 bases). Per germline, CDR1 MNHEY and CDR2 SVGAGI. The V and J ends lost 2 bases and 0 bases respectively, with 13 bases between them. There are 16 residues in the CDR3.

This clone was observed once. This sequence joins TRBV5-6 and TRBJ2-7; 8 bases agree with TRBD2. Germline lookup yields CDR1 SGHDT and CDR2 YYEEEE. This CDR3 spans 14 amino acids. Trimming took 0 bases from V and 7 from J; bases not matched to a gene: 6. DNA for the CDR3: TGTGCCAGCAGCTTGGACGGGGGGGCGCTTGAGCAGTACTTC. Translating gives CASSLDGGALEQYF.

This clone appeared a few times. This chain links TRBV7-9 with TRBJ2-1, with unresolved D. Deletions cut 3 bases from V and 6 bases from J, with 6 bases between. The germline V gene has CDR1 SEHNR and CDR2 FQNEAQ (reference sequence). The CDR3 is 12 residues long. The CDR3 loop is CASSFIGNEQFF. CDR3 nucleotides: TGTGCCAGCAGCTTCATCGGCAATGAGCAGTTCTTC.

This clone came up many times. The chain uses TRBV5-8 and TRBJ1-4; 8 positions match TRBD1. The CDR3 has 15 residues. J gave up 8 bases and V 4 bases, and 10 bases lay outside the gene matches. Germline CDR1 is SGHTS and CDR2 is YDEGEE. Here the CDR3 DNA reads TGTGCCAGCAGCCGTTCCCGGACAGGGAAGGAAAAACTGTTTTTT. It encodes CASSRSRTGKEKLFF.

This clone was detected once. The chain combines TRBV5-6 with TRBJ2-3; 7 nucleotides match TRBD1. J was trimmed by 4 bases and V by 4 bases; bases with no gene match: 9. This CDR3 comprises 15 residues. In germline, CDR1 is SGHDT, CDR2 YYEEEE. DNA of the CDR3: TGTGCCAGCAGCGCCTACAGGGGTGTTGCAGATACGCAGTATTTT. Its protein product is CASSAYRGVADTQYF.

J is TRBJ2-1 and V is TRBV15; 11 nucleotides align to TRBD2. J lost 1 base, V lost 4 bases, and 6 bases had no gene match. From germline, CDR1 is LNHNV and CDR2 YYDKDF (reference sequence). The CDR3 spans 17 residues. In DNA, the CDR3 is TGTGCCACCAGCAAAGGACTAGCGGGCACATCCTACAATGAGCAGTTCTTC. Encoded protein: CATSKGLAGTSYNEQFF.

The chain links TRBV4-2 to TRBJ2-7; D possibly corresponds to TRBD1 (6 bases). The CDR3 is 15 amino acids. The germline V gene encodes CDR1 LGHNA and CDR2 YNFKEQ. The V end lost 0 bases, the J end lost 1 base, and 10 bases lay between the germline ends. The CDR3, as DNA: TGTGCCAGCAGCCAAGAGCAGGGGCCATCCTACGAGCAGTACTTC. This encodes CASSQEQGPSYEQYF.

CDR3 bases: TGCAGTGCTTACCAGAAGTACGAGCAGTACTTC. Protein: CSAYQKYEQYF. The chain uses TRBV20-1 and TRBJ2-7; unclear D gene. The CDR3 length is 11 residues. With 5 bases removed from V and 4 bases from J, the gap between germline ends came to 9 bases. The germline CDR1 and CDR2 sequences are DFQATT and SNEGSKA (reference sequence).

For the CDR3, the DNA is TGTGCCAGCAGTACCGGACGGACCGTCTCTGGAAACACCATATATTTT. Protein: CASSTGRTVSGNTIYF. This sequence joins TRBV7-8 and TRBJ1-3; D gene unclear. V lost 6 bases to trimming and J lost 0 bases, with 15 bases between them. Per the germline V gene, CDR1 is SGHVS and CDR2 is FQNEAQ. The CDR3 has 16 residues.

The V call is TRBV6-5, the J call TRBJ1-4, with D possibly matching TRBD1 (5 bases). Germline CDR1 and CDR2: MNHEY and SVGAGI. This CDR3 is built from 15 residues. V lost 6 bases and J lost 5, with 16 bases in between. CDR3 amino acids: CASSTWAGMNEKLFF. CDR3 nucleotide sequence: TGTGCCAGCAGCACATGGGCAGGGATGAATGAAAAACTGTTTTTT.